These T cell receptor beta chains were read from a single sample in a study of blood T cells in healthy people across ages. A single record per CDR3 protein comes from TCRdb applying MiXCR to the 5' RACE reads. The repertoire holds over 600,000 distinct CDR3 sequences, with 46% as singletons. Sequenced: blood. These receptors were obtained from a man aged 80 or over in good health. Each CDR3 is given with its conserved first and last residue. Rows give clone size only sometimes, using once, few, many, or a class for an expanded clone.

cdr3_aa v_call clone_size j_call
CASGLVGSFTRTYNEQFF TRBV12-5 NA TRBJ2-1
CASSIRGDKNIQYF TRBV27 NA TRBJ2-4
CSVLPGQGIYEQYF TRBV29-1 NA TRBJ2-7
CCARNERRRNYNEQYF TRBV20-1 NA TRBJ2-5
CAWSDKVTTYEQYF TRBV30 NA NA
CSANPTSGSPNEQYF TRBV20-1 NA TRBJ2-5
CASSLGQSDYGYTF TRBV5-1 NA TRBJ1-2
CASSLLAGSFAEQFF TRBV10-1 NA TRBJ2-1
CASSPGTGDGTDTQYF TRBV5-6 NA TRBJ2-3
CASSQPGEDEQYF TRBV7-2 NA TRBJ2-7
CASSVDRIQETQYF TRBV5-6 NA TRBJ2-5
CAGSRSLQSNEQFF TRBV4-3 NA TRBJ2-1
CTSSPYVLEGSHKNIQYF TRBV18 NA TRBJ2-4
CATSRYRTSGNEQFF TRBV15 NA TRBJ2-1
CASSWEGSRVEKPFF TRBV2 NA TRBJ1-4
CASSLVGQGYQPQHF TRBV7-2 NA TRBJ1-5
CSARDLGGRNNEQFF TRBV20-1 NA TRBJ2-1
CASIKGDRQAFF TRBV2 NA TRBJ1-1
CASSTGGQAQYF TRBV5-1 many TRBJ2-5
CSVEDFQRLAGANEQFF TRBV29-1 NA TRBJ2-1
CAGSEGRVQYF TRBV5-1 NA TRBJ2-7
CASSLGGTSGSYEQYF TRBV7-2 NA TRBJ2-7
CASSVDRRNTEAFF TRBV9 few TRBJ1-1
CASSLTRGLAGKYNEQFF TRBV9 NA TRBJ2-1
CASSGTSGRGETQYF TRBV2 once TRBJ2-5
CASSSRRLDRRQETQYF TRBV7-2 NA TRBJ2-5
CACSVQGGLAGYRDEQFF TRBV9 NA TRBJ2-1
CASSLTGAGANVPTF TRBV28 once TRBJ2-6
CASRDPRGYYGYTF TRBV6-5 once TRBJ1-2
CASSLQGQGNEQFF TRBV11-3 NA TRBJ2-1
CASSQVRGPRDIQYF TRBV3-1 NA TRBJ2-4
CSAKEGGPQEQFF TRBV20-1 NA TRBJ2-1
CASSQDDTETYEQYF TRBV4-2 NA NA
CASSPGLAGGGRDAYF TRBV9 few TRBJ2-3
CASSKGIGVQETRYF TRBV4-2 NA TRBJ2-7
CASTTGTIEDEQYF TRBV12-3/TRBV12-4 NA NA
CATASSSEQYF TRBV24-1 NA TRBJ2-7
CASSQDRGTRAFF TRBV4-3 NA TRBJ1-1
CASSSDGLGGNEQFF TRBV7-2 NA TRBJ2-1
CASLPGQGTKRDTDTQYF TRBV10-3 NA TRBJ2-3
CSASSASGGNDEQYF TRBV20-1 few TRBJ2-7
CASSQSGTTYNEQFF TRBV4-3 once TRBJ2-1
CSVAEGLGYGYTF TRBV29-1 many TRBJ1-2
CSARDNKGRDNEQFF TRBV20-1 NA TRBJ2-1
CASSSNWGTTGYNEQFF TRBV7-9 NA TRBJ2-1